This T cell receptor beta chain was recovered during a study of response to subunit inactivated influenza vaccine. Study-wide points: Each seasonal influenza vaccination recruits few new T cells, the authors suggested.

Comment on this clonotype: The antigen remains undetermined.

Germline CDR1 is DFQATT and CDR2 is SNEGSKA (reference sequence). The CDR3 contains 15 residues. V lost 1 base, J lost 5 bases, and 7 bases stayed unmatched. TCRdb independently ran MiXCR on the RT-PCR reads; one entry per CDR3 protein. The repertoire includes 490,000 or so distinct CDR3 sequences, 6% to 9% of them detected once, and about an eighth sits in the top ten. This material consisted of PBMCs from blood, taken less than 30 months after vaccination. J is TRBJ2-1 and V is TRBV20-1, with TRBD1 matching over 8 bases. The source of this sequence is a man in his fifties or sixties who received an inactivated influenza vaccine. The CDR3 sequence is CSARGTGQVNNEQFF. The CDR3 DNA is TGCAGTGCTAGAGGAACGGGACAGGTAAACAATGAGCAGTTCTTC.